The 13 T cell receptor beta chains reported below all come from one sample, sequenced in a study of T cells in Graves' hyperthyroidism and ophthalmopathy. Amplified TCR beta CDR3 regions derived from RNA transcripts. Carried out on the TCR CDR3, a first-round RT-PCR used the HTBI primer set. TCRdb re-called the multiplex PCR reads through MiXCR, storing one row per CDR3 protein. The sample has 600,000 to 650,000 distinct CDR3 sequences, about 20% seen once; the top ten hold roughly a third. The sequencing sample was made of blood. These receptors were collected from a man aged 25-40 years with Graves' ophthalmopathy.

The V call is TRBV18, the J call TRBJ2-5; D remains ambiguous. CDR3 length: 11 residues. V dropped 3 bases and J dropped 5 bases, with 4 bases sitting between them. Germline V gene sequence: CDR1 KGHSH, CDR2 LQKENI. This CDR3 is CASSPDETQYF. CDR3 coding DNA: TGTGCCAGCTCACCCGACGAGACCCAGTACTTC.

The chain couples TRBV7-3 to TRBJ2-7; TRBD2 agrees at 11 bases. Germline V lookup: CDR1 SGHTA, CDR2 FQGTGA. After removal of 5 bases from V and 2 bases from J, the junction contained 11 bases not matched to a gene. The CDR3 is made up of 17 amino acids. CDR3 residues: CASSILAGESPPYEQYF. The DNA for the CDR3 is TGTGCCAGCAGCATACTAGCGGGAGAAAGTCCCCCCTACGAGCAGTACTTC.

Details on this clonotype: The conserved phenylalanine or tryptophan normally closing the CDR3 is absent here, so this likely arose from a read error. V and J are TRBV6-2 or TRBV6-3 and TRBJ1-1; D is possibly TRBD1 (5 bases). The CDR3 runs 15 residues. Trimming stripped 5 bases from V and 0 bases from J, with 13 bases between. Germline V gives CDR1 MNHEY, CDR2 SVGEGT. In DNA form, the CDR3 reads TGTGCCAGCAGTGCCCTGACAGTCATGAACACTGAAGCTTTCCTT. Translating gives CASSALTVMNTEAFL.

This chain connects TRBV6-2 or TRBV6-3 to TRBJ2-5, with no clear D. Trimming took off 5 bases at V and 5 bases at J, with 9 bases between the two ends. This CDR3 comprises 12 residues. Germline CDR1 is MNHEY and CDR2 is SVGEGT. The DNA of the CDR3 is TGTGCCAGCAGTACGGCCGGGGAGACCCAGTACTTC. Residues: CASSTAGETQYF.

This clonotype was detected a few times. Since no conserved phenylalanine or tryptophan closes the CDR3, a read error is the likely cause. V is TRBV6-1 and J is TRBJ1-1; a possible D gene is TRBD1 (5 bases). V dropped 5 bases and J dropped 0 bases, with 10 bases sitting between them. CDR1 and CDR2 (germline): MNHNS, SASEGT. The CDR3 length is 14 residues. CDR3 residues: CASSSGHLNTEAFL. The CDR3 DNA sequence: TGTGCCAGCAGTTCCGGACATTTGAACACTGAAGCTTTCCTT.

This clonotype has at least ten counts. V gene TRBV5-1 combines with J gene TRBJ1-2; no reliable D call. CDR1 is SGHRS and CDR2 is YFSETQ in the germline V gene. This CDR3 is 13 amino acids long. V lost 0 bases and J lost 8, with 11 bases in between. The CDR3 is CASSLDNQRGYTF. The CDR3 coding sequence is TGCGCCAGCAGCTTGGACAACCAACGCGGCTACACCTTC. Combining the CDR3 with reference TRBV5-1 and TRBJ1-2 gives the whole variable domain KAGVTQTPRYLIKTRGQQVTLSCSPISGHRSVSWYQQTPGQGLQFLFEYFSETQRNKGNFPGRFSGRQFSNSRSEMNVSTLELGDSALYLCASSLDNQRGYTFGSGTRLTVV.

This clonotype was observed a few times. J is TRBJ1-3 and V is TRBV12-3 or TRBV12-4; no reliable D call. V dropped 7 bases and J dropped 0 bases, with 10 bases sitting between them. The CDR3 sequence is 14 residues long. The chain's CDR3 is CASTLGNSGNTIYF. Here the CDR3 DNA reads TGTGCCAGCACCCTAGGGAACTCTGGAAACACCATATATTTT.

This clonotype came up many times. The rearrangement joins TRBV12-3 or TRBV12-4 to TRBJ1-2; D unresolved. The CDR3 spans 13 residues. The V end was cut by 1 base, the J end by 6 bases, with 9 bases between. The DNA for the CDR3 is TGTGCCAGCAGTTTAGGGTACGGGAATGGCTACACCTTC. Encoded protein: CASSLGYGNGYTF.

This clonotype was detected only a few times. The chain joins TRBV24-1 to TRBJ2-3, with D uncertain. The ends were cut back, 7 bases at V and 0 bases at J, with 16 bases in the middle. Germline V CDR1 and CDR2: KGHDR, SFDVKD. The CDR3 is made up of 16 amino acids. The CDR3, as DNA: TGTGCCACCAGCCGACGCACGGACCTTAGCACAGATACGCAGTATTTT. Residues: CATSRRTDLSTDTQYF.

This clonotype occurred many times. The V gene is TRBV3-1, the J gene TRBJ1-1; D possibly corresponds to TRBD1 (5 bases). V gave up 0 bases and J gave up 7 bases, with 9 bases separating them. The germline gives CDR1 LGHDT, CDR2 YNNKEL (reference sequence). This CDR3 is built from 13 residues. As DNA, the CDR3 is TGTGCCAGCAGCCAAGATGAGACAGTTGAAGCTTTCTTT. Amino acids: CASSQDETVEAFF.

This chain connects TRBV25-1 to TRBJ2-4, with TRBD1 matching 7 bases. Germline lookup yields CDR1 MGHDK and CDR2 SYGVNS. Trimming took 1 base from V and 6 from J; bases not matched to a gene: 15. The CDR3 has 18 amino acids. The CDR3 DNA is TGTGCCAGCAGTGAATCTAATCTTAAAGGACAGGTGGGAAACATTCAGTACTTC. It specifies CASSESNLKGQVGNIQYF.

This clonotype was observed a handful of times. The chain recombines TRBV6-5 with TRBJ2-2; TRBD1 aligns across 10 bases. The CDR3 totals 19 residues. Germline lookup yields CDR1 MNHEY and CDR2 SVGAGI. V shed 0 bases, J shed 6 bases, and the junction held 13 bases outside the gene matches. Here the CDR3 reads CASSYSSFGGTGVPGELFF. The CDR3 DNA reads TGTGCCAGCAGTTACTCGAGTTTCGGCGGGACAGGGGTCCCCGGGGAGCTGTTTTTT.

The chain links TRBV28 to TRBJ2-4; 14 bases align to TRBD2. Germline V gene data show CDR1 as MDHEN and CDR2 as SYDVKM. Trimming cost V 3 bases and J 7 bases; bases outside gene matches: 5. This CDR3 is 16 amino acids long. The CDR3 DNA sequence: TGTGCCAGCAGTTTCCTAAGACTAGCGGGAGGGAACATTCAGTACTTC. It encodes CASSFLRLAGGNIQYF.